This T cell receptor beta chain was captured by sequencing in a study of shared clonotypes between healthy human individuals. Study overall: Researchers drew samples from two women and three men aged 18 to 49.

Clones were read by immunoSEQ multiplex PCR, and TCRdb kept only the in-frame ones, dropping some. The data contain about 1.4 million clones, around 97% of them singletons. Note on this clone: Its antigen remains unknown.

The CDR3 has 14 residues. Trimming removed 5 bases from V and 2 bases from J, with 13 bases in between. CDR1 and CDR2 from the germline V gene are MGHRA and YSYEKL. General study points: Generally, estimated richness proved larger in naive subsets than it did in memory subsets. The sharing of 4% to 5.5% of naive CD4 clonotypes was seen across a few donors. Limited genetic and exposure-history diversity came from having few donors.

Sequencing used naive CD4+ T cells sorted from blood. Indicated subset: CD45RA+ positively selected. The J gene is TRBJ2-7, the V gene TRBV4-1; D may correspond to TRBD1 or TRBD2 (5 bases each). The clonotype was recovered from a man aged 25-45 years in good health. The CDR3 spells CASSLTGTAYEQYF. The CDR3 DNA follows: TGCGCCAGCAGCTTAACCGGGACGGCCTACGAGCAGTACTTC.